The 7 T cell receptor beta chains reported below all come from one sample, sequenced in a study of shared clonotypes between healthy human individuals (dated by TCRdb to about 2020). Libraries came from the immunoSEQ multiplex PCR assay. TCRdb took this table from immuneACCESS and kept in-frame rearrangements with V and J called. Such tables lack part of the clones; where checked against another copy, unresolved V genes explain under half of the gap, and the rest is unexplained. This sample gives 2 million to 2.5 million clones in total; 85% to 95% of them show up just once. About 0.41% of the sample rests with the top ten. Input material: naive CD4+ T cells from PBMCs. The label giving this sample's cell subset or site can be read as: CD45RA+ positively selected. The source of these receptors is a man aged 18 to 29 in good health. Some clones in this sample may be carry-over from other donors' samples.

The chain carries TRBV18 and TRBJ1-2, with D uncertain. V was cut by 6 bases and J by 2 bases, with 13 bases left in between. Germline V gene data show CDR1 as KGHSH and CDR2 as LQKENI. The CDR3 consists of 14 residues. The CDR3 protein is CASSIQVMNYGYTF. CDR3 coding DNA: TGTGCCAGCTCTATTCAGGTCATGAACTATGGCTACACCTTC.

The rearrangement joins TRBV5-1 to TRBJ1-1; no firm D call. V lost 0 bases and J 1 base, leaving 7 bases between the germline ends. The CDR3 totals 14 residues. Germline V gene data show CDR1 as SGHRS and CDR2 as YFSETQ. CDR3 in amino acids: CASSLDIQNTEAFF. The CDR3 coding sequence is TGCGCCAGCAGCTTGGACATACAGAACACTGAAGCTTTCTTT.

The genes are TRBV7-3 and TRBJ2-1; 11 positions match TRBD2. The J segment lost 8 bases and the V segment lost 5 bases, leaving 11 bases of the junction unmatched. This CDR3 spans 16 amino acids. Per the germline V gene, CDR1 is SGHTA and CDR2 is FQGTGA. The CDR3 DNA is TGTGCCAGCAGCCGAGGACCTAGCGGGAGGCTGGATGAGCAGTTCTTC. Translation: CASSRGPSGRLDEQFF.

The V gene is TRBV25-1, the J gene TRBJ1-5; D is possibly TRBD1 (5 bases). Trimming took 1 base from V and 0 from J, leaving 13 bases between them. CDR3 length equals 17 residues. Germline V gives CDR1 MGHDK, CDR2 SYGVNS. DNA of the CDR3: TGTGCCAGCAGTGAATTTCGGGGGAGACATAGCAATCAGCCCCAGCATTTT. Its protein is CASSEFRGRHSNQPQHF.

V and J are TRBV6-1 and TRBJ2-7; TRBD2 aligns across 9 bases. The J segment lost 0 bases and the V segment lost 4 bases, leaving 7 bases of the junction unmatched. The germline V gene has CDR1 MNHNS and CDR2 SASEGT. The CDR3 is 16 amino acids. CDR3 bases: TGTGCCAGCAGTGGGGCGGGAGGGGGCTTCTCCTACGAGCAGTACTTC. Its translation: CASSGAGGGFSYEQYF.

The V and J genes are TRBV28 and TRBJ2-7, with a tentative D call TRBD2 (6 bases). There are 18 residues in the CDR3. The germline gives CDR1 MDHEN, CDR2 SYDVKM. Trimming took 3 bases from V and 0 from J, leaving 21 bases between them. CDR3 in DNA: TGTGCCAGCAGTTTTTTCACTTTTGAGGGACTTCGCTCCTACGAGCAGTACTTC. This sequence encodes CASSFFTFEGLRSYEQYF.

The chain employs TRBV25-1 and TRBJ1-1; a weak D match, TRBD1 (6 bases). This CDR3 spans 14 amino acids. Trimming shortened V by 8 bases and J by 0 bases, and 13 bases separated the two germline ends. Germline CDR1 is MGHDK and CDR2 is SYGVNS. The CDR3 is CASSGAGLNTEAFF. CDR3 nucleotides: TGTGCCAGCTCAGGGGCAGGATTGAACACTGAAGCTTTCTTT.